This TCR beta chain was identified during a study of T-cell reconstitution after alpha-beta-depleted transplantation in children. General observations from the study: Reportedly, alpha-beta T cells present about two months post-transplant originated from several hundred expanded clones of graft origin. When one year had passed after transplant, most T-cell counts and diversity came from newly produced T cells. High day-60 TCRbeta diversity in some patients came from surviving recipient T cells and thymic progenitors.

This CDR3 has 15 amino acids. Germline CDR1 reads SGHAT; CDR2 reads FQNNGV. Comment on this clonotype: What it recognizes is unknown. An end of the junction does not agree with germline; a read error may underlie this.

Unique molecular identifiers were incorporated when the TCRbeta library was constructed. TCRdb reprocessed the PCR reads via MiXCR and lists one record per CDR3 protein. This sample has under 400,000 distinct CDR3 sequences, with more than 20% found just once. The sample was PBMCs, mostly from graft donor cells, taken 180 days after TCRalphabeta/CD19-depleted stem cell transplant. The clonotype comes from a male patient aged 10 to 17 who had a stem cell transplant for acute lymphoblastic leukemia, so the T cells may come from the graft donor. The chain employs TRBV11-2 and TRBJ2-4; D is ambiguous. The CDR3 DNA is TGTGCCAGCAGCCCCTCCCGGGTGGGCAAATACATTCAGTACTTC. As protein: CASSPSRVGKYIQYF.